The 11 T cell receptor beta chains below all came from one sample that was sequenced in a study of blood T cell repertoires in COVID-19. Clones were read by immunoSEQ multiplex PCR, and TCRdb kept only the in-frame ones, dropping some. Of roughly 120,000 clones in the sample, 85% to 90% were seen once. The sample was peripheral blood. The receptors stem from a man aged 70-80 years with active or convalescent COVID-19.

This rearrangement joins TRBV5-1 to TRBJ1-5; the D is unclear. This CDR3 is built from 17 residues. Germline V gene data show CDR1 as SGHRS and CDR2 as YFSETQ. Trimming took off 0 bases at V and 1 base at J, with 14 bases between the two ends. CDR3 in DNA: TGCGCCAGCAGCTTGGTGGATGGCGGCAGCAGCAATCAGCCCCAGCATTTT. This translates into CASSLVDGGSSNQPQHF.

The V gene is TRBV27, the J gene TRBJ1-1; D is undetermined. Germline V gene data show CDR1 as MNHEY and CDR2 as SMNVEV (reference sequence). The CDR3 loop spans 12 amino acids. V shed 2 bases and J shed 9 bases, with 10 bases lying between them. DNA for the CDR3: TGTGCCAGCAGTTTAGAAGGGAGGAAAGCTTTCTTT. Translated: CASSLEGRKAFF.

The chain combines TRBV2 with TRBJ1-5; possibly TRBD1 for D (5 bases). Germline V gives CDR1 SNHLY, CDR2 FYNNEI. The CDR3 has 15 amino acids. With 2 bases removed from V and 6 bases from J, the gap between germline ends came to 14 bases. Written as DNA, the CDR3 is TGTGCCAGCAGTGAAAGGTACAGGCTGAGTCAGCCCCAGCATTTT. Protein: CASSERYRLSQPQHF. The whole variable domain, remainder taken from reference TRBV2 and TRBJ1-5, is EPEVTQTPSHQVTQMGQEVILRCVPISNHLYFYWYRQILGQKVEFLVSFYNNEISEKSEIFDDQFSVERPDGSNFTLKIRSTKLEDSAMYFCASSERYRLSQPQHFGDGTRLSIL.

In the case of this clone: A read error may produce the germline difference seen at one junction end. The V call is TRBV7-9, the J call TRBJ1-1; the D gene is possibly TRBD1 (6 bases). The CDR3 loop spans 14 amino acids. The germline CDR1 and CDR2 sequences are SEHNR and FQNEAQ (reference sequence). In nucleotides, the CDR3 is TGTGCCAGCACCTTAGGTACAGGGAAGACTGAAGCTTTCTTT. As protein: CASTLGTGKTEAFF.

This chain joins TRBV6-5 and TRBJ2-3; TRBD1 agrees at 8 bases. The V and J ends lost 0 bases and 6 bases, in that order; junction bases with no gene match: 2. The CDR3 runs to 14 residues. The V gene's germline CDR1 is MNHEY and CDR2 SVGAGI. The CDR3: CASSYSGQVDTQYF. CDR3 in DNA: TGTGCCAGCAGTTACTCGGGACAGGTTGATACGCAGTATTTT.

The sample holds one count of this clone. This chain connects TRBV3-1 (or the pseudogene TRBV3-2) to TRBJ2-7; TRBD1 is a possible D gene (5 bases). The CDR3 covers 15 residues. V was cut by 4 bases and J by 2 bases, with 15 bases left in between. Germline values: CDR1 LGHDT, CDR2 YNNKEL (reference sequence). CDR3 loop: CASSLKDSNPYEQYF. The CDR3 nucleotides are TGTGCCAGCAGCCTAAAAGACAGCAACCCCTACGAGCAGTACTTC.

The CDR3 nucleotides are TGTGCCATCAGTACAGGGGGCGCTTATGGAAACACCATATATTTT. Protein sequence: CAISTGGAYGNTIYF. The chain carries TRBV10-3 and TRBJ1-3, with 9 positions matching TRBD1. Germline CDR1 reads ENHRY; CDR2 reads SYGVKD. This CDR3 is 15 amino acids long. V was pared by 5 bases and J by 3 bases, with 5 bases of the junction left unmatched.

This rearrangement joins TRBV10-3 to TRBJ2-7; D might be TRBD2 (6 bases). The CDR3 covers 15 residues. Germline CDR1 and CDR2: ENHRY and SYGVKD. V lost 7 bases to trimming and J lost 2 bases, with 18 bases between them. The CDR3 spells CAITHGTSETYEQYF. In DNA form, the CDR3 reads TGTGCCATCACCCACGGGACTTCGGAAACCTACGAGCAGTACTTC.

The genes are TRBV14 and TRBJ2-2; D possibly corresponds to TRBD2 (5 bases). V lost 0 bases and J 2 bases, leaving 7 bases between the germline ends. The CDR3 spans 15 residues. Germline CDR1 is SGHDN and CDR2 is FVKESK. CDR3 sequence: CASSQERLNTGELFF. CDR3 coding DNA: TGTGCCAGCAGCCAAGAAAGACTAAACACCGGGGAGCTGTTTTTT. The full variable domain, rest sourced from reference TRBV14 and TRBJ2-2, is EAGVTQFPSHSVIEKGQTVTLRCDPISGHDNLYWYRRVMGKEIKFLLHFVKESKQDESGMPNNRFLAERTGGTYSTLKVQPAELEDSGVYFCASSQERLNTGELFFGEGSRLTVL.

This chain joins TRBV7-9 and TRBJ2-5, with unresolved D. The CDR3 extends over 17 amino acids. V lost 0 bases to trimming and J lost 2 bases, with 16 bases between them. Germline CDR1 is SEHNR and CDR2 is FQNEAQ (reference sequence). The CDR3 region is CASSLASRHSLQETQYF. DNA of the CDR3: TGTGCCAGCAGCTTAGCCTCCAGACACTCCCTACAAGAGACCCAGTACTTC.

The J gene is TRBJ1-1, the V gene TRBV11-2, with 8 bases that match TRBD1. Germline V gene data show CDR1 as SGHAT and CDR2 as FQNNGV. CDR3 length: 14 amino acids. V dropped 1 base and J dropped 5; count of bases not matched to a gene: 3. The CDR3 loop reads CASSLGQGSTEAFF. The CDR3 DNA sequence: TGTGCCAGCAGCTTAGGACAGGGGAGTACTGAAGCTTTCTTT.